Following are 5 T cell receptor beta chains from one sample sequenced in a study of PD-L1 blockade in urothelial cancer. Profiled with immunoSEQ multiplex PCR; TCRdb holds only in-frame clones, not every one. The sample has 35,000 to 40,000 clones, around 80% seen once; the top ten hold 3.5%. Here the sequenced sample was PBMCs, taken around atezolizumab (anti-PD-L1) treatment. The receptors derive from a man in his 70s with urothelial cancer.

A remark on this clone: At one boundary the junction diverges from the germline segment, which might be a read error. The CDR3 sequence is CASSSGQHDF. CDR3 bases: TGTGCCAGCAGCTCAGGACAGCATGATTTT. This rearrangement joins TRBV7-9 to TRBJ2-3, with D perhaps matching TRBD1 (6 bases). The CDR3 loop spans 10 amino acids. In germline, CDR1 is SEHNR, CDR2 FQNEAQ (reference sequence).

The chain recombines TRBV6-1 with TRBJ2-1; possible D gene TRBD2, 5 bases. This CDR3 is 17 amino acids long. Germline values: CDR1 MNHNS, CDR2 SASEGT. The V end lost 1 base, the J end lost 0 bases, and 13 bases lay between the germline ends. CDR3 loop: CASSEGGRRSSYNEQFF. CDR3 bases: TGTGCCAGCAGTGAAGGAGGGCGGAGGAGCTCCTACAATGAGCAGTTCTTC.

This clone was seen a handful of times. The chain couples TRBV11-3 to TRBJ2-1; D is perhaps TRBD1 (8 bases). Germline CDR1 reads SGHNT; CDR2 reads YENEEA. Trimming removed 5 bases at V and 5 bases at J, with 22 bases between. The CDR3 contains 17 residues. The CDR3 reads CASSPRRGQGADNEQFF. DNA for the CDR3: TGTGCCAGCAGCCCGCGGCGGGGGCAGGGGGCAGACAATGAGCAGTTCTTC.

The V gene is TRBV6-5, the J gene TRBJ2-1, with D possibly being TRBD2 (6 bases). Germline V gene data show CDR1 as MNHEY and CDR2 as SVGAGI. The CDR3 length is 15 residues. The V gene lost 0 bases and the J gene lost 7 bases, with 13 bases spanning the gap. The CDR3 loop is CASSYSRLEGNEQFF. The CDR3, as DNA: TGTGCCAGCAGTTACTCGCGACTAGAGGGGAATGAGCAGTTCTTC.

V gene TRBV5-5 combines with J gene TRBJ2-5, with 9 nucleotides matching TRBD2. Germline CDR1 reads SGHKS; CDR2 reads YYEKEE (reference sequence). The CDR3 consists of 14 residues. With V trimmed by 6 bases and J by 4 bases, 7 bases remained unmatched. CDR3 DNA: TGTGCCAGCACCGGGACTAGCAATGGAGAGACCCAGTACTTC. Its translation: CASTGTSNGETQYF.